What follows describes a single T cell receptor beta chain. CDR3 length: 14 amino acids. Germline CDR1 reads SGHVS; CDR2 reads FNYEAQ. The junction had 4 bases not matched to a gene; V was cut back by 5 bases and J by 1 base. One entry per CDR3 protein, called by TCRdb with MiXCR from the RT-PCR reads. This table holds almost 700,000 distinct CDR3 sequences, 14% found once. Input material: memory CD4+ T cells from blood. The receptor was isolated from a female donor in good health, serving as a healthy control. J is TRBJ1-2 and V is TRBV7-6; 7 bases are shared with TRBD1. The CDR3 DNA sequence: TGTGCCAGCAGCCCGGACAGGTTTAACTATGGCTACACCTTC. Translated, it gives CASSPDRFNYGYTF.